These T cell receptor beta chains were read from a single sample in a study of cytomegalovirus exposure and HLA in healthy donors. The protocol was immunoSEQ multiplex PCR, while the TCRdb copy is restricted to in-frame clones and leaves out a portion. The sample contains under 200,000 clones, 80% to 85% of which appear only once. The specimen sequenced was PBMCs. The receptors shown here come from a male donor in good health and CMV-seropositive. Each CDR3 is given with its conserved first and last residue. The D gene is left open where the match is weak.

CDR3 protein	V gene	J gene	D gene
CAWRSAGGHTGELFF	TRBV30	TRBJ2-2	TRBD2
CASSLGGTSNEQFF	TRBV5-1	TRBJ2-1	TRBD2
CASSQGTQGTTGANGLTF	TRBV4-1	TRBJ2-6	.
CASSVGTGTLNTEAFF	TRBV9	TRBJ1-1	TRBD1
CASSQGDSYNEQFF	TRBV4-1	TRBJ2-1	.
CASSKKQPNQPQHF	TRBV5-6	TRBJ1-5	.
CASSEEGATSGCRNF	TRBV2	TRBJ2-5	TRBD2
CASSSNRQGNLPNYGYTF	TRBV7-9	TRBJ1-2	TRBD1
CASSLLGGSSYNEQFF	TRBV19	TRBJ2-1	.
CASSIDKWGRFYEQYF	TRBV5-6	TRBJ2-7	.
CASSPGWSEAFF	TRBV4-3	TRBJ1-1	.
CASSPRGQGGSYEQYF	TRBV2	TRBJ2-7	TRBD1
CASTLGGGSSYEQYF	TRBV28	TRBJ2-7	.
CAWSPRASGQQGSQYF	TRBV30	TRBJ2-4	TRBD2
CASSQETSGSTYQETQYF	TRBV4-3	TRBJ2-5	TRBD2
CAWSRSGTTDTQYF	TRBV30	TRBJ2-3	TRBD2
CASSYDLGGDMNTEAFF	TRBV5-4	TRBJ1-1	.
CASSLGRGTEAFF	TRBV5-1	TRBJ1-1	.
CASRIRGGPKVDSPLHF	TRBV2	TRBJ1-6	.
CASSSAPGRELFF	TRBV7-6	TRBJ2-2	.
CASSRGPDSSYEQYF	TRBV4-1	TRBJ2-7	.
CASSRRDRLSYEQYF	TRBV5-8	TRBJ2-7	TRBD1
CASSLTESYGYTF	TRBV19	TRBJ1-2	.
CASSIPSVSSGANVLTF	TRBV19	TRBJ2-6	.
CASSIWAADRNTEAFF	TRBV19	TRBJ1-1	.
CASSGGTSGSSYEQYF	TRBV7-9	TRBJ2-7	TRBD2
CASPGASGRSYNEQFF	TRBV2	TRBJ2-1	TRBD2
CASSAEGGTGSTDTQYF	TRBV9	TRBJ2-3	.
CASSLGQVNYEQYF	TRBV5-8	TRBJ2-7	.
CASSPWGDTEAFF	TRBV5-8	TRBJ1-1	.
CASSPPMDSPGELFF	TRBV18	TRBJ2-2	.
CASSYSYRGYGYTF	TRBV6-5	TRBJ1-2	TRBD1
CAWSRLGNSGSIEQYF	TRBV30	TRBJ2-7	TRBD2
CASSLAGLGGEQYF	TRBV27	TRBJ2-7	.
CASSQGLAATDTQYF	TRBV11-2	TRBJ2-3	TRBD2
CASSSQGFTEAFF	TRBV5-1	TRBJ1-1	TRBD1
CASSSQVVRGYNEQFF	TRBV6-5	TRBJ2-1	.
CASKIAGSREAFF	TRBV6-5	TRBJ1-1	.
CASSRQGGDTEAFF	TRBV7-9	TRBJ1-1	TRBD1
CASSFRTGVSEAFF	TRBV5-6	TRBJ1-1	TRBD1
CASSGEGVGGVNIQYF	TRBV7-8	TRBJ2-4	TRBD1
CASSRLRDRGGETQYF	TRBV7-2	TRBJ2-5	TRBD1
CASSQDSHEQYF	TRBV4-1	TRBJ2-7	.
CAWTRVSGQGVYVYGYTF	TRBV30	TRBJ1-2	TRBD1